These 12 T cell receptor beta chains share one sample of origin, sequenced in a study of cytomegalovirus exposure and HLA in healthy donors. 13 Jbeta primers and 60 Vbeta primers were used for the PCR. Some clones are missing from TCRdb's copy, which holds only in-frame ones; the method was immunoSEQ multiplex PCR. This repertoire shows over 150,000 clones, approximately 80% found once; its top ten account for 6% to 8%. The sequencing sample was made of PBMCs. The receptors derive from a male donor in good health and CMV-seropositive.

This clone was seen once. The chain is built from TRBV19 and TRBJ1-5, with 11 bases matching TRBD1. Germline V gene data show CDR1 as LNHDA and CDR2 as SQIVND (reference sequence). The trim removed 4 bases at V and 0 bases at J, leaving 8 bases unmatched. The CDR3 is 18 residues long. The CDR3 loop is CASSTDRGRGSSNQPQHF. In nucleotides, the CDR3 is TGTGCCAGTAGTACGGACAGGGGGCGAGGTTCTAGCAATCAGCCCCAGCATTTT.

The chain has TRBV5-4 and TRBJ2-5, with TRBD1 matching 8 bases. The CDR3 has 11 amino acids. V shed 6 bases and J 7 bases; nucleotides not matched to a gene: 2. CDR1 is SGHNT, CDR2 YYREEE, per germline (reference sequence). CDR3 loop: CASTTGGTQYF. The CDR3 DNA sequence: TGTGCCAGCACCACAGGGGGGACCCAGTACTTC.

The chain recombines TRBV30 with TRBJ2-5, with D maybe TRBD2 (6 bases). The CDR3 sequence is 11 residues long. CDR1 and CDR2 from the germline V gene are GTSNPN and SVGIG (reference sequence). V shed 4 bases and J shed 7 bases, with 10 bases lying between them. CDR3: CAWTNGGTQYF. CDR3 sequence (DNA): TGTGCCTGGACCAACGGGGGGACCCAGTACTTC.

J is TRBJ2-7 and V is TRBV18; 8 nucleotides agree with TRBD1. Germline-derived CDR1 and CDR2 are KGHSH and LQKENI. The ends lost 3 bases at V and 4 bases at J; junction bases unmatched: 17. The CDR3 covers 18 residues. The CDR3 region is CASSPLPRGTGLRYEQYF. The CDR3 DNA reads TGTGCCAGCTCACCGCTCCCTCGGGGGACAGGTCTTCGTTACGAGCAGTACTTC. The whole variable domain, remainder taken from reference TRBV18 and TRBJ2-7, is NAGVMQNPRHLVRRRGQEARLRCSPMKGHSHVYWYRQLPEEGLKFMVYLQKENIIDESGMPKERFSAEFPKEGPSILRIQQVVRGDSAAYFCASSPLPRGTGLRYEQYFGPGTRLTVT.

The chain employs TRBV6-6 and TRBJ1-1; D unclear. There are 12 residues in the CDR3. Germline values: CDR1 MNHNY, CDR2 SVGAGI (reference sequence). V lost 5 bases to trimming and J lost 4 bases, with 8 bases between them. The CDR3 DNA reads as TGTGCCAGCAGTCCCCTAGGCACTGAAGCTTTCTTT. This sequence encodes CASSPLGTEAFF.

CDR3 coding DNA: TGTGCCAGCAGCGACAGGGGGATGTTGGCCGGGGAGCTGTTTTTT. Translating it yields CASSDRGMLAGELFF. The gene calls are TRBV9 and TRBJ2-2; the match to TRBD1 covers 8 bases. Germline V gene sequence: CDR1 SGDLS, CDR2 YYNGEE. V lost 3 bases, J lost 6 bases, and 7 bases stayed unmatched. The CDR3 contains 15 residues.

The chain carries TRBV5-4 and TRBJ2-7, with 12 bases fitting TRBD2. Per the germline V gene, CDR1 is SGHNT and CDR2 is YYREEE (reference sequence). The CDR3 extends over 17 amino acids. The J segment lost 3 bases and the V segment lost 0 bases, leaving 7 bases of the junction unmatched. For the CDR3, the DNA is TGTGCCAGCAGCTTGGGGCTAGCGGGGGGGCCACTCTACGAGCAGTACTTC. This sequence encodes CASSLGLAGGPLYEQYF. The full variable domain, rest sourced from reference TRBV5-4 and TRBJ2-7, is ETGVTQSPTHLIKTRGQQVTLRCSSQSGHNTVSWYQQALGQGPQFIFQYYREEENGRGNFPPRFSGLQFPNYSSELNVNALELDDSALYLCASSLGLAGGPLYEQYFGPGTRLTVT.

This chain links TRBV11-3 with TRBJ2-3; tentative D call: TRBD1 (6 bases). The V gene's germline CDR1 is SGHNT and CDR2 YENEEA. Trimming pared 2 bases from V and 10 bases from J, leaving 13 bases between. This CDR3 has 13 residues. The CDR3 bases are TGTGCCAGCAGCTTAAACGTGGACAGTGCGCAGTATTTT. It translates to CASSLNVDSAQYF.

This clone was counted between two and nine times. The chain recombines TRBV5-6 with TRBJ2-1; D unclear. Trimming stripped 4 bases from V and 12 bases from J, with 17 bases between. Germline V gene sequence: CDR1 SGHDT, CDR2 YYEEEE. CDR3 length equals 13 residues. In DNA form, the CDR3 reads TGTGCCAGCAGCCAACGTAGTCCGGGTCGGCAGTTCTTC. Amino acid sequence: CASSQRSPGRQFF.

J is TRBJ1-6 and V is TRBV21-1; TRBD1 is the table's D call and was not checked against the DNA. TRBV21-1 is labeled a pseudogene. The CDR3 is 13 amino acids. CDR3 sequence reads: CASGPQGRSPLHF. Written as DNA, the CDR3 is TGTGCCAGCGGCCCCCAGGGGAGATCACCCCTCCACTTT.

The chain has TRBV4-2 and TRBJ1-1, with 7 nucleotides matching TRBD1. The CDR3 spans 15 residues. V was clipped by 3 bases and J by 3 bases; unmatched bases: 7. Germline assignment: CDR1 LGHNA and CDR2 YNFKEQ. CDR3 nucleotides: TGTGCCAGCAGCCATAGACAGGGTGTGGACACTGAAGCTTTCTTT. Its translation: CASSHRQGVDTEAFF.

The chain combines TRBV12-5 with TRBJ1-1; D is perhaps TRBD1 (6 bases). The CDR3 is 17 residues long. V shed 0 bases and J shed 5 bases, with 19 bases lying between them. Germline CDR1 LGHNT, CDR2 FRNRAP. The CDR3 sequence is CASGLVLTGGATTEAFF. The CDR3 coding sequence is TGTGCTAGTGGTTTGGTCCTGACGGGGGGGGCGACTACTGAAGCTTTCTTT.